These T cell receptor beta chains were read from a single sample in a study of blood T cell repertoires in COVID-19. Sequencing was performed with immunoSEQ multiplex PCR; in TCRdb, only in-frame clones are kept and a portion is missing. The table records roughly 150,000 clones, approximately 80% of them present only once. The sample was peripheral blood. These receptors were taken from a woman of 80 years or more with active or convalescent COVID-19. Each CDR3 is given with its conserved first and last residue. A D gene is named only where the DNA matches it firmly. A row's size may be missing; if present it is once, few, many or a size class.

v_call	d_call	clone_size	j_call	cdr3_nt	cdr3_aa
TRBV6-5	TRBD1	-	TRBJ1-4	TGTGCCAGCGGGGACAGGCCTAATGAAAAACTGTTTTTT	CASGDRPNEKLFF
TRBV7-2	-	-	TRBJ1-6	TGTGCCAGCAGCCAAACACGACAGAGCGCAAATTCACCCCTCCACTTT	CASSQTRQSANSPLHF
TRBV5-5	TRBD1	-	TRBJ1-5	TGTGCCAGCAGCTTGATGGCCCGGACAGGTCTCCGGAACGTCCAGCCCCAGCATTTT	CASSLMARTGLRNVQPQHF
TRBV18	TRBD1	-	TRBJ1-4	TGTGCCAGCTCACCTGGGACAGCGCCTAATGAAAAACTGTTTTTT	CASSPGTAPNEKLFF
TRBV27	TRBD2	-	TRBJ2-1	TGTGCCAGCGGGAAACCGGGACTAATGGCGTTCTTC	CASGKPGLMAFF
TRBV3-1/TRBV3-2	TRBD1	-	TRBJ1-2	TGTGCCAGCAGCCGACTGGGACAGACCGTCGGTTATGGCTACACCTTC	CASSRLGQTVGYGYTF
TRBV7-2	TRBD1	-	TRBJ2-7	TGTGCCAGCAGCCCTTCCGGGACAGGGGCGAACGAGCAGTACTTC	CASSPSGTGANEQYF
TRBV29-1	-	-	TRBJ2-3	TGCAGCGCGGCCTCTCTCTACACAGATACGCAGTATTTT	CSAASLYTDTQYF
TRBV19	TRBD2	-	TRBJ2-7	TGTGCCAGTAGTATAGCAGCGGGGAATACCTACGAGCAGTACTTC	CASSIAAGNTYEQYF
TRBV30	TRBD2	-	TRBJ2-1	TGTGCCTGGACTAGCGGGGTATCCCACAATGAGCAGTTCTTC	CAWTSGVSHNEQFF
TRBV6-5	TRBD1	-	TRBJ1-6	TGTGCCAGCAACAGGGGAGATTCACCCCTCCACTTT	CASNRGDSPLHF
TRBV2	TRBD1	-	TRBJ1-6	TGTGCCAACCGACAGGGCCCCTATAATTCACCCCTCCACTTT	CANRQGPYNSPLHF
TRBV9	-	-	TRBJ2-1	TGTGCCAGCAGCGTAGGCCTGGGCACGCCGAATGAGCAGTTCTTC	CASSVGLGTPNEQFF
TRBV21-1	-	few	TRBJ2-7	TGTGCCAGCAGCAAAGGGACTAGCTACGAGCAGTACTTC	CASSKGTSYEQYF
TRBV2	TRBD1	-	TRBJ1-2	TGTGCCAGCACAGAAAGCACCGGGACAGGGGGCGGCTACACCTTC	CASTESTGTGGGYTF
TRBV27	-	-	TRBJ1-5	TGTGCCAGCAGTTTAAACAGGGTCAACCAGCCCCAGCATTTT	CASSLNRVNQPQHF
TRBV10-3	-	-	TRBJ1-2	TGTGCCATCAGTGAGAGCGGTCAGATCTATGGCTACACCTTC	CAISESGQIYGYTF
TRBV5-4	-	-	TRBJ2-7	TGTGCCAGCAGCTTGGGGAGTAGCGAGCAGTACTTC	CASSLGSSEQYF
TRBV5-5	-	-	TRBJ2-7	TGTGCCAGCAGCCTAGAACTGGCGCGGGAGCAGTACTTC	CASSLELAREQYF
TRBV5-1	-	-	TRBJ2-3	TGCGCCAGCAGCTTGGAGGGCAGGGTGAGCACAGATACGCAGTATTTT	CASSLEGRVSTDTQYF
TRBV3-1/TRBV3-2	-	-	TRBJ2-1	TGTGCCAGCAGCCGGACCGAGGGATTCAATGAGCAGTTCTTC	CASSRTEGFNEQFF
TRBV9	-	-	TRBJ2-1	TGTGCCAGCAGCCCAGGCTGGATGGGGAGTGAGCAGTTCTTC	CASSPGWMGSEQFF